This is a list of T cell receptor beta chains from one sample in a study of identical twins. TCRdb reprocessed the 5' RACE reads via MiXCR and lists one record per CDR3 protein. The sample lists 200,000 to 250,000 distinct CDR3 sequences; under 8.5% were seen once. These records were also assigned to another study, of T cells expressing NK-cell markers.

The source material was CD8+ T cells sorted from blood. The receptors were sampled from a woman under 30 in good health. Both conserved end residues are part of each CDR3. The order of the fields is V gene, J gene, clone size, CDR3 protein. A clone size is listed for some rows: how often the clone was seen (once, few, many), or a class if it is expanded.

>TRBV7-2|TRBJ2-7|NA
CASSSGAGTYGQYF
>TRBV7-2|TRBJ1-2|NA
CASSFARQGANYGYTF
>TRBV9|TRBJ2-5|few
CASSVGAAQETQYF
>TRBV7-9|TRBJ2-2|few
CASSRRTGGTGELFF
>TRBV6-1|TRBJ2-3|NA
CAWKRGSTDTQYF
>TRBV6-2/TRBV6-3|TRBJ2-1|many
CASSFGRGNEQFF
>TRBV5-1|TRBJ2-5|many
CASSPWGIGTAQETQYF
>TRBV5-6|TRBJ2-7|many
CASSLGRSYEQYF
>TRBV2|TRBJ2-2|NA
CAIGQGSTGELFF
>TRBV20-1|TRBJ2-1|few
CSARDGEGLAVYNEQFF
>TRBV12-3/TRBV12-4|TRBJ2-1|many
CASTLPGLAPYNEQFF
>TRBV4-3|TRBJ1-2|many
CASSHRLRGNYGYTF
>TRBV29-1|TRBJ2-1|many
CSVVLAGAGEQFF
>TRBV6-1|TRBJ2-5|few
CASRDLAGGETQYF